The subject of this entry is one T cell receptor beta chain. Authors' analysis steps: Reference gene primer amplification gave nucleated cell count estimates. Only in-frame clones appear in the TCRdb table, and some are missing; sequencing was by immunoSEQ multiplex PCR. That table is the source of V, J and clone size, and D and trimming were worked out from the DNA. In the table there are about 24,000 clones, roughly 90% of which are singletons. This entry is derived from a study of blood T cell repertoires in COVID-19. Across the whole study: The United States, Italy and Spain supplied acute and convalescent COVID-19 samples. Sources were T cells, B-cell-depleted T cells, or PBMCs; the material itself was cDNA or gDNA.

CDR1 is MNHEY, CDR2 SMNVEV, per germline (reference sequence). The CDR3 runs 15 residues. Between the trimmed V and J ends, which lost 6 bases and 0 bases, there was a span of 15 bases. The sequenced material came from peripheral blood. The receptor comes from a woman between 70 and 85 years old with active COVID-19. This sequence joins TRBV27 and TRBJ2-7; a weak D match, TRBD1 (6 bases). The CDR3, as DNA: TGTGCCAGCAGCCGGAAGGGGGATTCCTCCTACGAGCAGTACTTC. Amino acids: CASSRKGDSSYEQYF.